Below, one T cell receptor (beta chain) is given with its context. No antigen is known for it. Assay: immunoSEQ multiplex PCR; the TCRdb copy retains only in-frame clones and omits some. Of about 16,000 clones listed, approximately 77% are singletons. The sample comes from a study of OX40 agonist ivuxolimab in advanced cancers. Germline CDR1 and CDR2: SEHNR and FQNEAQ (reference sequence). The CDR3 loop spans 14 amino acids. Trimming took off 3 bases at V and 3 bases at J, with 11 bases between the two ends. General study points: Low normalized clonal expansion also occurred in some nonresponding patients.

Blood draws occurred at baseline, cycle 4 day 1, and cycle 7 day 1. The sample was CD4+ or CD8+ T cells sorted from blood, taken in a trial of the OX40 agonist ivuxolimab. The chain carries TRBV7-9 and TRBJ1-1; D remains unclear. The clonotype originates from an adult with an advanced solid tumor such as melanoma, head and neck, liver or kidney cancer. The CDR3 loop is CASSFRARYTEAFF. The CDR3 coding sequence is TGTGCCAGCAGCTTCCGGGCACGGTACACTGAAGCTTTCTTT.